The rows below give T cell receptor beta chains drawn from one sample of a study of T-cell reconstitution after alpha-beta-depleted transplantation in children. TCRdb fed the PCR reads into MiXCR, producing one record per CDR3 protein. The sample carries more than 200,000 distinct CDR3 sequences, about 15% recorded once. The source was PBMCs, mostly from graft donor cells, collected 360 days after TCRalphabeta/CD19-depleted stem cell transplant. These receptors all come from a male patient aged 2-10 years who had a stem cell transplant for acute lymphoblastic leukemia, so the T cells may come from the graft donor. Both conserved end residues are part of each CDR3. D genes are given only for firm matches. Rows may omit the clone size; those that give it use once, few, many or a size class.

v_gene: TRBV20-1
j_gene: TRBJ2-7
abundance: .
d_gene: .
CDR3aa: CSASKSGQSTYEQYF
CDR3nt: TGCAGTGCTAGTAAATCCGGACAGTCGACCTACGAGCAGTACTTC

v_gene: TRBV4-2
j_gene: TRBJ2-5
abundance: few
d_gene: TRBD2
CDR3aa: CASSKGLAGGKETQYF
CDR3nt: TGTGCCAGCAGCAAGGGACTAGCGGGAGGGAAGGAGACCCAGTACTTC

v_gene: TRBV19
j_gene: TRBJ1-5
abundance: .
d_gene: .
CDR3aa: CASSNSANQPQHF
CDR3nt: TGTGCCAGTAGTAACAGTGCCAATCAGCCCCAGCATTTT

v_gene: TRBV2
j_gene: TRBJ1-5
abundance: .
d_gene: .
CDR3aa: CASSEGGVYQPQHF
CDR3nt: TGTGCCAGCAGTGAGGGGGGTGTTTATCAGCCCCAGCATTTT

v_gene: TRBV20-1
j_gene: TRBJ2-3
abundance: few
d_gene: TRBD2
CDR3aa: CSARRASGGTDTQYF
CDR3nt: TGCAGTGCTAGAAGGGCTAGCGGGGGCACAGATACGCAGTATTTT

v_gene: TRBV28
j_gene: TRBJ2-7
abundance: few
d_gene: .
CDR3aa: CASSPALPYEQYF
CDR3nt: TGTGCCAGCAGTCCAGCGCTCCCCTACGAGCAGTACTTC

v_gene: TRBV5-1
j_gene: TRBJ1-5
abundance: .
d_gene: TRBD1
CDR3aa: CASSRGGQSNQPQHF
CDR3nt: TGCGCCAGCAGCCGCGGGGGACAGAGCAATCAGCCCCAGCATTTT

v_gene: TRBV5-1
j_gene: TRBJ2-1
abundance: few
d_gene: TRBD2
CDR3aa: CASSLLGTRGDEQFF
CDR3nt: TGCGCCAGCAGCTTGTTGGGGACTAGGGGCGATGAGCAGTTCTTC

v_gene: TRBV27
j_gene: TRBJ2-2
abundance: .
d_gene: TRBD1
CDR3aa: CASSLPRDRETGELFF
CDR3nt: TGTGCCAGCAGTTTACCGAGGGACAGGGAGACCGGGGAGCTGTTTTTT

v_gene: TRBV12-3/TRBV12-4
j_gene: TRBJ2-7
abundance: few
d_gene: .
CDR3aa: CASSSQGGLSYEQYF
CDR3nt: TGTGCCAGCAGCTCCCAAGGGGGGCTATCCTACGAGCAGTACTTC

v_gene: TRBV11-3
j_gene: TRBJ2-1
abundance: .
d_gene: .
CDR3aa: CASSQEGRHEQFF
CDR3nt: TGTGCCAGCAGCCAAGAGGGGCGGCATGAGCAGTTCTTC

v_gene: TRBV7-8
j_gene: TRBJ2-2
abundance: few
d_gene: .
CDR3aa: CASSPEQGPAGTGELFF
CDR3nt: TGTGCCAGCAGCCCAGAACAGGGTCCAGCGGGCACCGGGGAGCTGTTTTTT

v_gene: TRBV10-3
j_gene: TRBJ2-5
abundance: few
d_gene: .
CDR3aa: CAISPGQRETQYF
CDR3nt: TGTGCCATCAGTCCAGGGCAGAGAGAGACCCAGTACTTC

v_gene: TRBV11-2
j_gene: TRBJ2-7
abundance: .
d_gene: .
CDR3aa: CASSSGFEQYF
CDR3nt: TGTGCCAGCAGCTCGGGGTTCGAGCAGTACTTC

v_gene: TRBV6-5
j_gene: TRBJ2-5
abundance: .
d_gene: TRBD1
CDR3aa: CASSYLGGQGETQYF
CDR3nt: TGTGCCAGCAGTTACCTTGGAGGACAGGGAGAGACCCAGTACTTC

v_gene: TRBV25-1
j_gene: TRBJ2-7
abundance: few
d_gene: .
CDR3aa: CASPWAGLPSEQYF
CDR3nt: TGTGCCAGCCCGTGGGCCGGGCTGCCCTCCGAGCAGTACTTC

v_gene: TRBV6-1
j_gene: TRBJ1-5
abundance: few
d_gene: TRBD1
CDR3aa: CASLSSTGMGQPQHF
CDR3nt: TGTGCCAGCCTAAGTTCGACAGGGATGGGTCAGCCCCAGCATTTT

v_gene: TRBV5-5
j_gene: TRBJ1-6
abundance: .
d_gene: .
CDR3aa: CASSRITLHF
CDR3nt: TGTGCCAGCAGCAGAATCACCCTCCACTTT

v_gene: TRBV24-1
j_gene: TRBJ2-3
abundance: few
d_gene: TRBD1
CDR3aa: CATGQSTDTQYF
CDR3nt: TGTGCCACGGGACAGAGCACAGATACGCAGTATTTT

v_gene: TRBV23-1
j_gene: TRBJ2-3
abundance: few
d_gene: .
CDR3aa: CASPGLGGDTQYF
CDR3nt: TGCGCCAGTCCGGGGTTAGGTGGGGATACGCAGTATTTT

v_gene: TRBV18
j_gene: TRBJ2-3
abundance: .
d_gene: TRBD2
CDR3aa: CASRLAGADTQYF
CDR3nt: TGTGCCAGCCGACTAGCGGGAGCAGATACGCAGTATTTT

v_gene: TRBV27
j_gene: TRBJ1-2
abundance: many
d_gene: .
CDR3aa: CASSLLFTKSNYGYTF
CDR3nt: TGTGCCAGCAGTTTATTATTTACGAAATCTAACTATGGCTACACCTTC

v_gene: TRBV7-2
j_gene: TRBJ2-2
abundance: .
d_gene: TRBD2
CDR3aa: CASSPYGTSANTGELFF
CDR3nt: TGTGCCAGCAGCCCTTACGGGACTAGCGCGAACACCGGGGAGCTGTTTTTT

v_gene: TRBV5-1
j_gene: TRBJ2-2
abundance: few
d_gene: TRBD2
CDR3aa: CASSSIGTSGGTNTGELFF
CDR3nt: TGCGCCAGCAGCTCGATCGGGACTAGCGGGGGCACCAACACCGGGGAGCTGTTTTTT

v_gene: TRBV5-1
j_gene: TRBJ2-6
abundance: many
d_gene: .
CDR3aa: CASSLAESGANVLTF
CDR3nt: TGCGCCAGCAGCTTGGCTGAGTCTGGGGCCAACGTCCTGACTTTC

v_gene: TRBV10-3
j_gene: TRBJ2-7
abundance: .
d_gene: TRBD2
CDR3aa: CAISEGSGGAYEQYF
CDR3nt: TGTGCCATCAGTGAGGGTAGCGGGGGGGCATACGAGCAGTACTTC

v_gene: TRBV29-1
j_gene: TRBJ2-7
abundance: few
d_gene: .
CDR3aa: CSVDWGVGEQYF
CDR3nt: TGCAGCGTTGATTGGGGAGTCGGGGAGCAGTACTTC

v_gene: TRBV13
j_gene: TRBJ2-2
abundance: many
d_gene: .
CDR3aa: CASSLEGRSANTGELFF
CDR3nt: TGTGCCAGCAGCTTAGAGGGCAGGAGCGCGAACACCGGGGAGCTGTTTTTT

v_gene: TRBV6-1
j_gene: TRBJ2-3
abundance: .
d_gene: TRBD2
CDR3aa: CASNKAGGPHTQYF
CDR3nt: TGTGCCAGCAACAAAGCGGGAGGGCCGCATACGCAGTATTTT

v_gene: TRBV28
j_gene: TRBJ2-5
abundance: .
d_gene: .
CDR3aa: CASSHTGFPDQETQYF
CDR3nt: TGTGCCAGCAGTCACACAGGGTTCCCCGACCAAGAGACCCAGTACTTC

v_gene: TRBV4-3
j_gene: TRBJ1-2
abundance: .
d_gene: .
CDR3aa: CASSQDTVGGDGYTF
CDR3nt: TGCGCCAGCAGCCAAGATACAGTCGGGGGGGATGGCTACACCTTC

v_gene: TRBV11-2
j_gene: TRBJ2-7
abundance: few
d_gene: TRBD1
CDR3aa: CASSQAPGQWGYEQYF
CDR3nt: TGTGCCAGCAGCCAAGCTCCGGGACAGTGGGGCTACGAGCAGTACTTC

v_gene: TRBV7-9
j_gene: TRBJ1-2
abundance: few
d_gene: .
CDR3aa: CASSLGSGHRANYGYTF
CDR3nt: TGTGCCAGCAGCTTAGGATCCGGACATAGGGCTAACTATGGCTACACCTTC

v_gene: TRBV5-1
j_gene: TRBJ2-4
abundance: .
d_gene: TRBD1
CDR3aa: CATRQGFGDIQYF
CDR3nt: TGCGCCACCAGACAGGGATTCGGGGACATTCAGTACTTC

v_gene: TRBV12-3/TRBV12-4
j_gene: TRBJ1-6
abundance: many
d_gene: .
CDR3aa: CASSLAQRTSPLHF
CDR3nt: TGTGCCAGCAGTTTAGCGCAAAGGACTTCACCCCTCCACTTT

v_gene: TRBV27
j_gene: TRBJ2-7
abundance: few
d_gene: TRBD2
CDR3aa: CASSLSLAGSYEQYF
CDR3nt: TGTGCCAGCAGTTTATCACTAGCGGGATCCTACGAGCAGTACTTC

v_gene: TRBV7-9
j_gene: TRBJ2-7
abundance: .
d_gene: .
CDR3aa: CASSRDTQRGYEQYF
CDR3nt: TGTGCCAGCAGCCGGGACACCCAGAGAGGCTACGAGCAGTACTTC

v_gene: TRBV7-9
j_gene: TRBJ2-7
abundance: .
d_gene: .
CDR3aa: CASSLVFGQGFSYEQYF
CDR3nt: TGTGCCAGCAGCTTAGTGTTCGGACAAGGCTTTTCCTACGAGCAGTACTTC

v_gene: TRBV6-5
j_gene: TRBJ2-1
abundance: few
d_gene: TRBD1
CDR3aa: CASSYSQGAEQFF
CDR3nt: TGTGCCAGCAGTTACTCCCAGGGGGCTGAGCAGTTCTTC